The 9 T cell receptor beta chains presented below share a single source sample, sequenced in a study of identical twins. TCRdb itself ran the 5' RACE reads through MiXCR, one entry per CDR3 protein. This sample yields roughly 250,000 distinct CDR3 sequences, of which over 11% are seen a single time; 8.8% belongs to the top ten. The sequencing input was memory (CD45RO+) T cells sorted from blood. The receptors were sampled from a woman aged 18-35 years in good health.

This clonotype appeared many times. This rearrangement joins TRBV20-1 to TRBJ1-4, with D unclear. Germline CDR1 reads DFQATT; CDR2 reads SNEGSKA (reference sequence). The V end was cut by 4 bases, the J end by 8 bases, with 8 bases between. The CDR3 is made up of 11 amino acids. CDR3 residues: CSAKFWEKLFF. CDR3 DNA sequence: TGCAGTGCTAAATTTTGGGAAAAACTGTTTTTT.

This clonotype was seen only a few times. The V and J genes are TRBV3-1 and TRBJ1-5; perhaps TRBD1 as D (5 bases). Germline CDR1 is LGHDT and CDR2 is YNNKEL (reference sequence). V was shortened by 4 bases and J by 6 bases, with 16 bases between the two germline ends. The CDR3 has 15 residues. CDR3: CASSRGRDLSQPQHF. The CDR3 bases are TGTGCCAGCAGCCGAGGCAGGGATCTCTCTCAGCCCCAGCATTTT.

This clonotype was seen a few times. The V gene is TRBV3-1, the J gene TRBJ2-2; TRBD2 aligns across 7 bases. The CDR3 totals 15 residues. CDR1 is LGHDT, CDR2 YNNKEL, per germline (reference sequence). V gave up 1 base and J gave up 8 bases; unmatched junction bases: 7. DNA of the CDR3: TGTGCCAGCAGCCAAGCTAGCGGCGTTAAGGGGGAGCTGTTTTTT. Its translation is CASSQASGVKGELFF.

This clonotype appeared many times. The CDR3 DNA follows: TGTGCCAGCAGCGTAATTGCCGGGGAGCTGTTTTTT. Its translation: CASSVIAGELFF. The V call is TRBV9, the J call TRBJ2-2, with unresolved D. Per germline, CDR1 SGDLS and CDR2 YYNGEE. There are 12 residues in the CDR3. Between the trimmed V and J ends, which lost 1 base and 6 bases, there was a span of 4 bases.

This clonotype was observed at least ten times. This chain uses TRBV7-9 with TRBJ1-1; D call uncertain. Per the germline V gene, CDR1 is SEHNR and CDR2 is FQNEAQ (reference sequence). Trimming took 1 base from V and 6 from J, leaving 12 bases between them. This CDR3 has 14 residues. CDR3 loop: CASSLESGKAEAFF. In DNA form, the CDR3 reads TGTGCCAGCAGCTTAGAGTCGGGGAAAGCTGAAGCTTTCTTT.

The table lists this clonotype with a few counts. The CDR3 region has the DNA TGCGCCAGCGTACAGGACACCGGCAATGAGCAGTTCTTC. Translating gives CASVQDTGNEQFF. V usage is TRBV5-1 and J usage is TRBJ2-1; weak D call: TRBD1 (5 bases). This CDR3 contains 13 residues. Germline V gives CDR1 SGHRS, CDR2 YFSETQ. Trimming removed 7 bases at V and 6 bases at J, with 14 bases between.

This clonotype was detected only a few times. CDR3 sequence reads: CASSFQTSGRDQYF. DNA of the CDR3: TGCGCCAGCAGCTTTCAGACTAGCGGGAGAGACCAGTACTTC. The chain couples TRBV5-1 to TRBJ2-5; 12 bases align to TRBD2. Germline V gene sequence: CDR1 SGHRS, CDR2 YFSETQ. The CDR3 consists of 14 residues. The V segment lost 2 bases and the J segment 10 bases; nucleotides outside the gene matches: 6.

The chain recombines TRBV5-1 with TRBJ2-7; weak D call: TRBD1 (6 bases). The CDR3 is 14 residues long. Trimming took 0 bases from V and 5 from J, leaving 12 bases between them. The germline V gene has CDR1 SGHRS and CDR2 YFSETQ. The CDR3 bases are TGCGCCAGCAGCTTGGCCCCAGGGGTCGACGAGCAGTACTTC. Translated, it gives CASSLAPGVDEQYF.

This clonotype was detected ten times or more. V and J are TRBV6-6 and TRBJ2-5, with 7 bases matching TRBD2. V was clipped by 10 bases and J by 5 bases; unmatched bases: 7. In germline, CDR1 is MNHNY, CDR2 SVGAGI (reference sequence). The CDR3 totals 12 residues. In nucleotides, the CDR3 is TGTGCCACCAGCAGCGGGGAGGAGACCCAGTACTTC. Its protein product is CATSSGEETQYF.